The rows below give T cell receptor beta chains drawn from one sample of a study of blood T cell repertoires in COVID-19. Profiled with immunoSEQ multiplex PCR; TCRdb holds only in-frame clones, not every one. In the table there are 20,000 or so clones, around 86% of which are singletons. The sequencing sample was made of peripheral blood. The source of these receptors is a man aged 65 to 85 with acute or convalescent COVID-19. The CDR3 runs from the conserved cysteine through the conserved F or W. D genes are given only for firm matches. A row's size may be missing; if present it is once, few, many or a size class.

TRBV20-1,-,TRBJ1-2,-,TGCAGTGCTTCGAGCTCCTACGGCTACACCTTC,CSASSSYGYTF
TRBV11-3,-,TRBJ2-1,-,TGTGCCAGCAGCTCCCCGAGAACAGGGAGTGATGAGCAGTTCTTC,CASSSPRTGSDEQFF
TRBV2,-,TRBJ2-7,TRBD1,TGTGCCAGCAGTGAGACAGGGGCAGCCTACGAGCAGTACTTC,CASSETGAAYEQYF
TRBV7-3,-,TRBJ2-2,-,TGTGCCAGCAGCTCCCAGGCCACCGGGGAGCTGTTTTTT,CASSSQATGELFF
TRBV20-1,-,TRBJ1-1,-,TGCAGTGCTAGATCACCCAGTCTTTCTTTCTTT,CSARSPSLSFF
TRBV12-5,-,TRBJ1-5,TRBD1,TGTGCTAGTGGGACAGGGGGCGCGGGCAATCAGCCCCAGCATTTT,CASGTGGAGNQPQHF
TRBV9,-,TRBJ2-1,TRBD1,TGTGCCAGCAGCGTAACAGGGGGCAATGAGCAGTTCTTC,CASSVTGGNEQFF
TRBV19,-,TRBJ2-6,-,TGTGCCAGTAGTATTTATTCAGGACGAGGACAGCTTTTTTCCTCTGGGGCCAACGTCCTGACTTTC,CASSIYSGRGQLFSSGANVLTF
TRBV11-2,-,TRBJ2-7,TRBD2,TGTGCCAGCAGCTTAGGCGGAATTAGCGGGAGACCATTTATCCACGAGCAGTACTTC,CASSLGGISGRPFIHEQYF
TRBV13,few,TRBJ2-7,TRBD1,TGTGCCAGCAGCCTCTGGGACAGCGGATTATACGAGCAGTACTTC,CASSLWDSGLYEQYF
TRBV7-2,-,TRBJ2-1,-,TGTGCCAGCATCCCGGGGAGGGGGGGGAATGAGCAGTTCTTC,CASIPGRGGNEQFF
TRBV19,-,TRBJ2-2,TRBD2,TGTGCCAGTAGGAGGGGACTAGACCACCCCCCCGCTCTGTTTTTT,CASRRGLDHPPALFF
TRBV27,-,TRBJ2-2,-,TGTGCCAGCAGTTTATCGCCAGGTCCGAACGCCGGGGAGCTGTTTTTT,CASSLSPGPNAGELFF
TRBV27,-,TRBJ1-1,TRBD1,TGTGCCAGCAGTTTAAACAGGGGGACTGAAGCTTTCTTT,CASSLNRGTEAFF
TRBV6-5,-,TRBJ2-3,-,TGTGCCAGCAGTAACCGGGACTTCCTCACAGATACGCAGTATTTT,CASSNRDFLTDTQYF
TRBV28,-,TRBJ1-6,TRBD1,TGTGCCAGCAGTTTAGGGGCAGGGGGTTTTAATTCACCCCTCCACTTT,CASSLGAGGFNSPLHF
TRBV9,-,TRBJ1-6,-,TGTGCCAGCAGCCAAGCGTTGGATTCACCCCTCCACTTT,CASSQALDSPLHF
TRBV18,once,TRBJ2-5,-,TGTGCCAGCTCACCAATTCAGGGGCCAGGGGAGACCCAGTACTTC,CASSPIQGPGETQYF
TRBV27,-,TRBJ2-7,TRBD1,TGTGCCAGCGGTACAATCCCGGGACAGAGCTCCTACGAGCAGTACTTC,CASGTIPGQSSYEQYF
TRBV28,-,TRBJ2-7,-,TGTGCCAGCAGCTCCGGGGGACAGACTCTGGAGCAGTACTTC,CASSSGGQTLEQYF
TRBV5-1,-,TRBJ2-7,TRBD1,TGCGCCAGCAGCTTGGGACAGGGGCGAGGGTACGAGCAGTACTTC,CASSLGQGRGYEQYF
TRBV5-5,few,TRBJ2-1,-,TGTGCCAGCAGCCTGGAGGACAGAGACAATGAGCAGTTCTTC,CASSLEDRDNEQFF
TRBV3-1/TRBV3-2,-,TRBJ2-4,TRBD1,TGTGCCAGCAGCCAAGACGCCAGGGGGCGTATCAAAAACATTCAGTACTTC,CASSQDARGRIKNIQYF
TRBV3-1/TRBV3-2,-,TRBJ2-7,TRBD1,TGTGCCAGCGGCCGGGACAGGGCCTACGAGCAGTACTTC,CASGRDRAYEQYF
TRBV4-3,-,TRBJ1-1,-,TGCGCCAGCAGCCAGGTGGCCCTCCAGGCTGAAGCTTTCTTT,CASSQVALQAEAFF
TRBV24-1,-,TRBJ2-1,-,TGTGCCACCAGTGAGTCCGTGTCAGGGTCAAATGAGCAGTTCTTC,CATSESVSGSNEQFF
TRBV3-1/TRBV3-2,-,TRBJ2-7,TRBD1,TGTGCCAGCAGCCAAGACCTAGGGGGCAGATTCTACGAGCAGTACTTC,CASSQDLGGRFYEQYF
TRBV18,-,TRBJ2-6,TRBD1,TGTGCCAGCTCACTGGGACAGGATAGCTCTGGGGCCAACGTCCTGACTTTC,CASSLGQDSSGANVLTF
TRBV3-1/TRBV3-2,-,TRBJ1-1,-,TGTGCCAGCAGCCAAGAGAGCACTGAAGCTTTCTTT,CASSQESTEAFF
TRBV12-2,-,TRBJ2-7,-,TGTGCAAGTCGCTTCCCTCTCAAGCGGGAGGGCCGGTACGAGCAGTACTTC,CASRFPLKREGRYEQYF
TRBV29-1,-,TRBJ1-1,-,TGCAGCGTCCTCAGGGGTGAAGTGCGGACTGAAGCTTTCTTT,CSVLRGEVRTEAFF
TRBV27,-,TRBJ2-5,TRBD2,TGTGCCAGCAGTTTATTTCCAGCGGGAGCGCAAGAGACCCAGTACTTC,CASSLFPAGAQETQYF
TRBV15,-,TRBJ2-1,-,TGTGCCACCAGCAGAGATCAAGGCGGGGAATTCGACAATGAGCAGTTCTTC,CATSRDQGGEFDNEQFF
TRBV11-2,-,TRBJ1-1,-,TGTGCCAGCAGCTATATGACAGGGAACACTGAAGCTTTCTTT,CASSYMTGNTEAFF
TRBV2,-,TRBJ2-7,TRBD1,TGTGCCAGCAGTGGGCCGGGACAGGGGTTCCCCCCCTTCTACGAGCAGTACTTC,CASSGPGQGFPPFYEQYF
TRBV27,few,TRBJ2-2,TRBD2,TGTGCCAGCAGTTCACGGACTAGCGGGACGCTCCCCGGGGAGCTGTTTTTT,CASSSRTSGTLPGELFF
TRBV18,-,TRBJ1-2,-,TGTGCCAGCTCACCCGGACACCTCTATGGCTACACCTTC,CASSPGHLYGYTF
TRBV20-1,-,TRBJ1-1,-,TGCAGTGCTAGTGAACAAATGAACACTGAAGCTTTCTTT,CSASEQMNTEAFF
TRBV28,-,TRBJ1-1,-,TGTGCCAGCAGCATTACGGACTGGGGAGCTTTCTTT,CASSITDWGAFF
TRBV5-4,-,TRBJ2-5,TRBD2,TGTGCCAGCAGCTCCCCTAATAGCGGGGTGGGGGGAGAGACCCAGTACTTC,CASSSPNSGVGGETQYF
TRBV7-9,-,TRBJ1-2,TRBD1,TGTGCCAGCACCTCAACAGGGGGCTGGGGCTACACCTTC,CASTSTGGWGYTF
TRBV7-3,-,TRBJ2-3,TRBD1,TGTGCCAGCAGCTCACAGGGGGTGGGGATCACAGATACGCAGTATTTT,CASSSQGVGITDTQYF
TRBV28,-,TRBJ1-4,-,TGTGCCAGCACCCAGACAGGTATTAATGAAAAACTGTTTTTT,CASTQTGINEKLFF
TRBV27,once,TRBJ2-2,-,TGTGCCAGCAGTTTAAACGGGGAAGCCGGGGAGCTGTTTTTT,CASSLNGEAGELFF
TRBV2,-,TRBJ1-3,-,TGTGCCAGCAGTGACCCCAGAAGTGGAAACACCATATATTTT,CASSDPRSGNTIYF
TRBV24-1,-,TRBJ1-5,TRBD1,TGTGCCACCAGTGATACGACAGGGGACAGCAATCAGCCCCAGCATTTT,CATSDTTGDSNQPQHF
TRBV11-2,once,TRBJ1-3,TRBD1,TGTGCCAGCAGCTCCGGGACAGGGGACACCTCTGGAAACACCATATATTTT,CASSSGTGDTSGNTIYF
TRBV3-1/TRBV3-2,-,TRBJ2-1,-,TGTGCCAGCAGCCTCGAGCGGTACAATGAGCAGTTCTTC,CASSLERYNEQFF
TRBV6-4,-,TRBJ1-5,-,TGTGCCAGCACAGGGGAGGGATGGAATCAGCCCCAGCATTTT,CASTGEGWNQPQHF
TRBV10-3,-,TRBJ2-3,TRBD2,TGTGCCACAGGAGGGGCAACTAGCGGGAGCACAGATACGCAGTATTTT,CATGGATSGSTDTQYF
TRBV2,-,TRBJ2-5,-,TGTGCCAGCAGTGTCGGGGTGGGAGAGACCCAGTACTTC,CASSVGVGETQYF
TRBV9,-,TRBJ2-5,-,TGTCCCCGCCGCGGAGGGGGGGGGCCCCAAGAGACCCAGTACTTC,CPRRGGGGPQETQYF